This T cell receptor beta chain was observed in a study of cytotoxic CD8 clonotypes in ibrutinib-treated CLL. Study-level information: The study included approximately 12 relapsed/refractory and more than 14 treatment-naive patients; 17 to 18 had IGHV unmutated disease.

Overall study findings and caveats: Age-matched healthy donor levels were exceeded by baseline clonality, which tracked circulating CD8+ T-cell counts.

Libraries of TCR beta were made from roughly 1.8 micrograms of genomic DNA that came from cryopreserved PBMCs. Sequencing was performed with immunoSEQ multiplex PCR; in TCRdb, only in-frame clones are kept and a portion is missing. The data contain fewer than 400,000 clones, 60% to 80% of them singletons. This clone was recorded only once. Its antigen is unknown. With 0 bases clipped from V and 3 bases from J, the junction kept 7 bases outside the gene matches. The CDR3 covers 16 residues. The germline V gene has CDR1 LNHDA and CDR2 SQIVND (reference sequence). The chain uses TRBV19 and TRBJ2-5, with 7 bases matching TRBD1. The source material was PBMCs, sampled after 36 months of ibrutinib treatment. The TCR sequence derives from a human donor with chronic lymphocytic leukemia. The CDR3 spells CASSIEEHRGKETQYF. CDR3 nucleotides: TGTGCCAGTAGTATAGAAGAGCACAGGGGCAAAGAGACCCAGTACTTC.